The entry below describes one T cell receptor beta chain. This sample is part of a study of T cell changes during pregnancy in multiple sclerosis. The germline gives CDR1 SGDLS, CDR2 YYNGEE. The CDR3 covers 15 residues. Trimming took off 3 bases at V and 4 bases at J, with 14 bases between the two ends. Here immunoSEQ multiplex PCR was the method, and the copy in TCRdb shows in-frame clones only, minus some. The table includes approximately 41,000 clones, approximately 90% detected once. The sample taken for sequencing was PBMCs (not recorded whether the cells were cultured). The receptor was isolated from a female donor with multiple sclerosis, enrolled in a pregnancy study. This rearrangement joins TRBV9 to TRBJ2-1; D is unclear. The CDR3: CASSETPLKYNEQFF. The CDR3 DNA sequence: TGTGCCAGCAGCGAGACCCCCCTCAAATACAATGAGCAGTTCTTC.